Sequencing of this TCR beta chain was carried out in a study of cytotoxic CD8 clonotypes in ibrutinib-treated CLL. This CDR3 comprises 11 residues. Looked up from germline, CDR1 is MDHEN and CDR2 is SYDVKM. V gave up 6 bases and J gave up 4 bases, with 7 bases separating them. The data were produced by immunoSEQ multiplex PCR, yet TCRdb's version contains in-frame clones alone and is incomplete. The data contain 110,000 to 150,000 clones, about three quarters of them singletons. V gene TRBV28 combines with J gene TRBJ2-7, with D unresolved. The sample consisted of PBMCs, taken after 24 months of ibrutinib treatment. This receptor was identified in a human donor with chronic lymphocytic leukemia. For the CDR3, the DNA is TGTGCCAGCAGAGAAGAGTACGAGCAGTACTTC. The encoded protein is CASREEYEQYF.